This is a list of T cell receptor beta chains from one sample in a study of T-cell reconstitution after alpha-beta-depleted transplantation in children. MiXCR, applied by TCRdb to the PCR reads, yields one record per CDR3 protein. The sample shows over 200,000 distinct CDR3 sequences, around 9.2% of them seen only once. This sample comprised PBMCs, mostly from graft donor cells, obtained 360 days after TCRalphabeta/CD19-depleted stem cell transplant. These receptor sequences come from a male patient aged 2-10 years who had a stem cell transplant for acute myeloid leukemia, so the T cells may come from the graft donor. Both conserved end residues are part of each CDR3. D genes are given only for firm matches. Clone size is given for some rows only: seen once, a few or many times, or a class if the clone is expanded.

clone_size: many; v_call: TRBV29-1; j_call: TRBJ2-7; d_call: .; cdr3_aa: CSVLKFDLGTIVDEQYF; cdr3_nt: TGCAGCGTTCTTAAATTCGACCTAGGGACAATCGTCGACGAGCAGTACTTC
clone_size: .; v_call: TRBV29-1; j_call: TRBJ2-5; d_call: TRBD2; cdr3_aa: CSALAGDGETQYF; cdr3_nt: TGCAGCGCCTTAGCGGGAGATGGGGAGACCCAGTACTTC
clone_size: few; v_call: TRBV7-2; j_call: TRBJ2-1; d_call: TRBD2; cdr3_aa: CASSRTSGGAYEQFF; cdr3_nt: TGTGCCAGCAGCCGGACTAGCGGGGGGGCTTATGAGCAGTTCTTC
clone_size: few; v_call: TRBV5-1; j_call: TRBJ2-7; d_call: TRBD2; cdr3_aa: CASSLSAGLAGDRAYEQYF; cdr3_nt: TGCGCCAGCAGCTTGTCAGCAGGACTAGCGGGAGACCGAGCCTACGAGCAGTACTTC
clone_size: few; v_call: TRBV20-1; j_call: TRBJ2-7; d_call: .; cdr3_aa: CSATRTSLLEQYF; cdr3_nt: TGCAGTGCTACCCGGACCTCCCTTCTCGAGCAGTACTTC
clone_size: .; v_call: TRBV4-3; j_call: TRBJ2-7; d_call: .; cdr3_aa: CASSRDGSYEQYF; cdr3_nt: TGCGCCAGCAGCCGAGACGGCTCCTACGAGCAGTACTTC
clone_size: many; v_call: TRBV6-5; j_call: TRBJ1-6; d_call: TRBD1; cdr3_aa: CASRKHRGLGNSPLHF; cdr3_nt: TGTGCCAGCAGAAAACACAGGGGGCTCGGGAATTCACCCCTCCACTTT
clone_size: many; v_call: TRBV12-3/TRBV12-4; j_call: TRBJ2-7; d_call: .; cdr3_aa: CASSLMTASYEQYF; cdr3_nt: TGTGCCAGCAGTCTGATGACAGCATCCTACGAGCAGTACTTC
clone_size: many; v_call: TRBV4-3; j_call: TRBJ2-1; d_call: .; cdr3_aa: CASSQRAPGEQFF; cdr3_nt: TGCGCCAGCAGCCAACGGGCTCCGGGGGAGCAGTTCTTC
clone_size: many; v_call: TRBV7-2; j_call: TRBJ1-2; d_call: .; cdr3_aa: CASSRPTESYGYTF; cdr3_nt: TGTGCCAGCAGCCGGCCGACCGAAAGCTATGGCTACACCTTC
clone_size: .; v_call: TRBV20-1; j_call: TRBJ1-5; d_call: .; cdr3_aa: CSARGAEGGGSNQPQHF; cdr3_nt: TGCAGTGCTAGAGGGGCGGAGGGGGGAGGTAGCAATCAGCCCCAGCATTTT
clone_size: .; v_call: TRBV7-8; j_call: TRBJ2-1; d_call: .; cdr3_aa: CASSLVTGSYNEQFF; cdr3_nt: TGTGCCAGCAGCTTAGTAACCGGGTCCTACAATGAGCAGTTCTTC
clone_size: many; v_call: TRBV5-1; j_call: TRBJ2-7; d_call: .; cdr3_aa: CASSLYGREQYF; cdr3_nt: TGCGCCAGCAGCTTGTACGGTAGGGAGCAGTACTTC
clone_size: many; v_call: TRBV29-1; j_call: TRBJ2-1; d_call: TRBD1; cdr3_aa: CSVEALGQGANEQFF; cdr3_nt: TGCAGCGTTGAAGCGCTGGGACAGGGGGCAAATGAGCAGTTCTTC
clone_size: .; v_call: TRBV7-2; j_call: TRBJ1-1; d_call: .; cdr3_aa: CASSLGPGGAEAFF; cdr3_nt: TGTGCCAGCAGCTTAGGCCCCGGTGGCGCTGAAGCTTTCTTT
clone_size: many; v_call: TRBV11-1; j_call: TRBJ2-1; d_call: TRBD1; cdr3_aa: CASSFYRDRNYNEQFF; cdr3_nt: TGTGCCAGCAGCTTCTACCGGGACAGAAACTACAATGAGCAGTTCTTC
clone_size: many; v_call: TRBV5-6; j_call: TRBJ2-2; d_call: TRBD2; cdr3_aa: CASSFRTSGNTGELFF; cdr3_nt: TGTGCCAGCAGCTTCCGGACTAGCGGGAACACCGGGGAGCTGTTTTTT
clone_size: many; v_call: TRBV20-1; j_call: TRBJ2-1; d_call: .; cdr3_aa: CSAPSDQRGFNEQFF; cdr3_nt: TGCAGTGCTCCTTCGGACCAGAGGGGTTTCAATGAGCAGTTCTTC
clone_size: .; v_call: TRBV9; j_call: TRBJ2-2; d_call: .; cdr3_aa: CASRVLANTGELFF; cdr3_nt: TGTGCCAGCAGAGTACTAGCGAACACCGGGGAGCTGTTTTTT
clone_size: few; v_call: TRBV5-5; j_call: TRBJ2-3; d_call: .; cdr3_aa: CASSSWKSTDTQYF; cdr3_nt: TGTGCCAGCAGCTCCTGGAAGTCCACAGATACGCAGTATTTT
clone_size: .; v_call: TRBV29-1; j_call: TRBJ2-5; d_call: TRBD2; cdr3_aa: CSTLAGEETQYF; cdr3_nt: TGCAGCACCTTAGCGGGGGAAGAGACCCAGTACTTC
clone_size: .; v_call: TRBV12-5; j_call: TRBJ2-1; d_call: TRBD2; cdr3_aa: CASAREGGAYNEQFF; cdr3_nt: TGTGCTAGTGCCCGGGAGGGGGGGGCCTACAATGAGCAGTTCTTC
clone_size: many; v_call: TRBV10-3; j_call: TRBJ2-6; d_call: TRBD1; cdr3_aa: CAIRGTAGANVLTF; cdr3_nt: TGTGCCATCAGGGGGACAGCTGGGGCCAACGTCCTGACTTTC
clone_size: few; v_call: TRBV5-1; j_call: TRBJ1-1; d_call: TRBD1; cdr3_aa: CASKPDLTGRSEAFF; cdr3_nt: TGCGCCAGCAAACCGGATCTGACAGGGAGATCTGAAGCTTTCTTT
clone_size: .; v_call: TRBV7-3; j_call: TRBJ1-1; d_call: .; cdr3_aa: CASSLTGSAMNTEAFF; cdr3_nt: TGTGCCAGCAGCTTAACGGGGTCAGCCATGAACACTGAAGCTTTCTTT
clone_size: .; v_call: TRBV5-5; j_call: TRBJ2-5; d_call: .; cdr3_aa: CASSLNGVPQETQYF; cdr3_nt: TGTGCCAGCAGCTTGAATGGTGTACCCCAAGAGACCCAGTACTTC
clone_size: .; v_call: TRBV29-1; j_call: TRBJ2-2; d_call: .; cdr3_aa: CSYIIANTGELFF; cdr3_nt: TGCAGTTACATTATCGCGAACACCGGGGAGCTGTTTTTT
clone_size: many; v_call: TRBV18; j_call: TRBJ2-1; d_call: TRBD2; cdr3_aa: CASSPQLAGSLGNEQFF; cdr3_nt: TGTGCCAGCTCACCACAACTAGCGGGTTCCCTAGGGAATGAGCAGTTCTTC
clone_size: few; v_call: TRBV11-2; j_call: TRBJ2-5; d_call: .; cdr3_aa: CASSRGTTRAGTSEETQYF; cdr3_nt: TGTGCCAGCAGCCGGGGGACAACCAGAGCGGGGACGTCAGAAGAGACCCAGTACTTC
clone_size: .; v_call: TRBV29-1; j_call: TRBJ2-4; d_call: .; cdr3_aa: CSAGNRAKNIQYF; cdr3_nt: TGCAGCGCAGGAAACCGAGCCAAAAACATTCAGTACTTC
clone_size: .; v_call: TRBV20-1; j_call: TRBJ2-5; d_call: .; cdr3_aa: CSAREKQGLVETQYF; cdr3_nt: TGCAGTGCTAGAGAGAAACAGGGTTTGGTGGAGACCCAGTACTTC
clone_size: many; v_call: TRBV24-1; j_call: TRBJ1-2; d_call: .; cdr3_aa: CATSDNYGYTF; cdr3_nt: TGTGCCACCAGTGATAACTATGGCTACACCTTC
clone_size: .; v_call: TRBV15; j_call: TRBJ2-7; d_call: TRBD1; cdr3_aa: CATSRLTGGNGEQYF; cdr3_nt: TGTGCCACCAGCAGATTGACAGGGGGCAACGGCGAGCAGTACTTC
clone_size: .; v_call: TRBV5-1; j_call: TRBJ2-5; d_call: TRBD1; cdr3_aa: CASSRGGRAGRETQYF; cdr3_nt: TGCGCCAGCAGCAGAGGGGGCAGGGCAGGACGAGAGACCCAGTACTTC
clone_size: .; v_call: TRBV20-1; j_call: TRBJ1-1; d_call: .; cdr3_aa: CSARDLGVNTEAFF; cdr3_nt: TGCAGTGCTAGAGATCTTGGGGTGAACACTGAAGCTTTCTTT
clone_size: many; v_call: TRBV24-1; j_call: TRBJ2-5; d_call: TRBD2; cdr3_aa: CATSDSGLAGETQYF; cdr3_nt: TGTGCCACCAGTGACTCGGGACTAGCGGGGGAGACCCAGTACTTC
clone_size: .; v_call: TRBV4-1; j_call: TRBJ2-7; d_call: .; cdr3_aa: CASSHRGEQYF; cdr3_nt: TGCGCCAGCAGCCACAGAGGCGAGCAGTACTTC
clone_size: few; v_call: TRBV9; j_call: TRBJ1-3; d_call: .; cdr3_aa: CASSVGLLSSGNTIYF; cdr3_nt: TGTGCCAGCAGCGTAGGGCTTCTAAGCTCTGGAAACACCATATATTTT
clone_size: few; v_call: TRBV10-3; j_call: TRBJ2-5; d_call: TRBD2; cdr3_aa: CATKLAGGGETQYF; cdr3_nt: TGTGCCACAAAACTAGCGGGGGGGGGAGAGACCCAGTACTTC
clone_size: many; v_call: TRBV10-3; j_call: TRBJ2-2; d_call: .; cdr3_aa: CALKDSNTGELFF; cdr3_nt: TGTGCCCTCAAGGATTCGAACACCGGGGAGCTGTTTTTT
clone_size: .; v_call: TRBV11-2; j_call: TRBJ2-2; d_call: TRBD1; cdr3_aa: CASSQLGGTGHSVGELFF; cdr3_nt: TGTGCCAGCAGCCAATTAGGAGGGACAGGGCATTCGGTCGGGGAGCTGTTTTTT
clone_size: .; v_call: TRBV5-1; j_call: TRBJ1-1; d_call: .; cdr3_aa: CASSPRQLNTEAFF; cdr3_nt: TGCGCCAGCAGCCCACGACAGTTGAACACTGAAGCTTTCTTT
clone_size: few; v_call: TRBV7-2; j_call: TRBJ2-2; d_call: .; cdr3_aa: CASSWGLDTGELFF; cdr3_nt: TGTGCCAGCAGCTGGGGGTTGGACACCGGGGAGCTGTTTTTT
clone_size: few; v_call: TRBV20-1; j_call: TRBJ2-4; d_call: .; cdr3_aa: CSAGGSGWAKNIQYF; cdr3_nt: TGCAGTGCAGGGGGTAGCGGATGGGCCAAAAACATTCAGTACTTC
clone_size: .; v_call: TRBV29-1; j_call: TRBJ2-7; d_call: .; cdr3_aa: CSVRGTPGYEQYF; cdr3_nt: TGCAGCGTTCGCGGGACTCCCGGCTACGAGCAGTACTTC
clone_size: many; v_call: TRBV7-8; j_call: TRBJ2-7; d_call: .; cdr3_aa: CASSLGSGLIYEQYF; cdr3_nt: TGTGCCAGCAGCTTAGGGTCCGGACTCATCTACGAGCAGTACTTC
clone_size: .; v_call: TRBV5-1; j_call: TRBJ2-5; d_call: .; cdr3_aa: CASSFQGGGQETQYF; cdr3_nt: TGCGCCAGCAGCTTCCAGGGGGGGGGTCAAGAGACCCAGTACTTC
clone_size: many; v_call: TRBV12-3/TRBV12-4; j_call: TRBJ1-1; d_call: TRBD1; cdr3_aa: CASSFQGAGEAFF; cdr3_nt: TGTGCCAGCAGTTTCCAGGGGGCAGGGGAAGCTTTCTTT
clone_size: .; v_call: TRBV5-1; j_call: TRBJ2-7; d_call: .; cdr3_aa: CASSLSGPRTYEQYF; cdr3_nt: TGCGCCAGCAGCTTGTCAGGGCCCCGGACGTACGAGCAGTACTTC
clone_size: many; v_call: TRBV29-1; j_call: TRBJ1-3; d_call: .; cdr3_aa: CSVEVAGGNTIYF; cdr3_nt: TGCAGCGTTGAAGTCGCGGGTGGAAACACCATATATTTT
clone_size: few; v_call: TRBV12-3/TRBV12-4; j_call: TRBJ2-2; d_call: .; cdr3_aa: CASSSFPGFDTGELFF; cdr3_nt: TGTGCCAGCAGTTCCTTCCCAGGTTTCGACACCGGGGAGCTGTTTTTT
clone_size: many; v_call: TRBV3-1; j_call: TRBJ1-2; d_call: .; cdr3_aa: CASSQAQAYGYTF; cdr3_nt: TGTGCCAGCAGCCAAGCACAGGCCTATGGCTACACCTTC
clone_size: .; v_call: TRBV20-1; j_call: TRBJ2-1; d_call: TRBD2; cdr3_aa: CSAMSGGISYNEQFF; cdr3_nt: TGCAGTGCTATGAGCGGGGGGATCTCCTACAATGAGCAGTTCTTC
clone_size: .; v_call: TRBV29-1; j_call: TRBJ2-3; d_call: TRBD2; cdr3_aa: CSAGTSGRADTQYF; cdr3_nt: TGCAGCGCCGGGACTAGCGGGAGAGCAGATACGCAGTATTTT
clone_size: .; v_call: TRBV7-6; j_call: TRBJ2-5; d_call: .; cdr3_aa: CASSLGAPRTQYF; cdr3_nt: TGTGCCAGCAGCTTAGGGGCCCCTCGAACCCAGTACTTC
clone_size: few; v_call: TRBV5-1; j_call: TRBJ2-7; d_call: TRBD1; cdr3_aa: CASSLRSSFQGAPNFHEQYF; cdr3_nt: TGCGCCAGCAGCCTCCGATCCTCTTTCCAGGGGGCCCCTAATTTCCACGAGCAGTACTTC
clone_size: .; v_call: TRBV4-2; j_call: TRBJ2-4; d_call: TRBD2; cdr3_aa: CASRLTSLAGNPLAKNIQYF; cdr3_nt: TGTGCCAGCAGGCTGACCAGCCTAGCGGGGAACCCGCTAGCCAAAAACATTCAGTACTTC